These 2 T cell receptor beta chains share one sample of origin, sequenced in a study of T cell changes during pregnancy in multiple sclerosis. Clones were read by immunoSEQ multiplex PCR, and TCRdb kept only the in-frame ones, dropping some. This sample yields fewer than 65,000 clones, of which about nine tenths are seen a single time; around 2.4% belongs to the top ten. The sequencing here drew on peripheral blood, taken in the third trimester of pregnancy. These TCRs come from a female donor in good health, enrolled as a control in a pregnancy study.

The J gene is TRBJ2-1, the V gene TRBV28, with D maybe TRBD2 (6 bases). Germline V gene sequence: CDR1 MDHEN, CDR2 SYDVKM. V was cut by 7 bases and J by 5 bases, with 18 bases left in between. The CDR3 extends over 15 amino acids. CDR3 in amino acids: CASTMGHPGDNEQFF. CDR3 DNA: TGTGCCAGCACCATGGGCCATCCGGGGGACAATGAGCAGTTCTTC.

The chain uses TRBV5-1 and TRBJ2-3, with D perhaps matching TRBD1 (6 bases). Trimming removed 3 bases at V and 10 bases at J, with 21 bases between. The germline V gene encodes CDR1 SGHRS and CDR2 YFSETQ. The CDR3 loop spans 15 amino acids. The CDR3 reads CASSSTGLGIEAQYF. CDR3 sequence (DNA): TGCGCCAGCAGCTCCACAGGGTTGGGGATAGAGGCGCAGTATTTT.